This TCR beta chain was profiled in a study of blood T cell repertoires in COVID-19. Per germline, CDR1 KGHDR and CDR2 SFDVKD. Trimming removed 4 bases from V and 1 base from J; junction bases left unmatched: 13. The length of the CDR3 is 18 residues. The repertoire was sequenced with immunoSEQ multiplex PCR; TCRdb's copy has only in-frame clones and lacks some. The table lists hundreds of thousands of clones, 85% of them singletons. Sequencing used PBMCs or T cells enriched from blood (not recorded which). The TCR sequence derives from a woman in her 50s with acute COVID-19. The genes are TRBV24-1 and TRBJ2-3; 7 bases fit TRBD2. The DNA of the CDR3 is TGTGCCACCAGTGACCCTCACGGGGGGACCTTCGGCACAGATACGCAGTATTTT. Translated, it gives CATSDPHGGTFGTDTQYF.